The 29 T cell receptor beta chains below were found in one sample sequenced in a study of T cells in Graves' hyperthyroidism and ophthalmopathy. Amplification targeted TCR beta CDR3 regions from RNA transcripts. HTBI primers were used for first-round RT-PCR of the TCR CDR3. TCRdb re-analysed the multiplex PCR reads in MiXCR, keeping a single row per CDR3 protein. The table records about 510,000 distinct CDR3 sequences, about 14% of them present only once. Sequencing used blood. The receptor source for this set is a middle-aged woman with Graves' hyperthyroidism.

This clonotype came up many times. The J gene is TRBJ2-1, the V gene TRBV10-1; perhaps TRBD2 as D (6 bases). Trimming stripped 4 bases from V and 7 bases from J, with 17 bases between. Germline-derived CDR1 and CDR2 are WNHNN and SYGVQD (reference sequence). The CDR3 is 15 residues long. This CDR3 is CASSGPGVGRNEQFF. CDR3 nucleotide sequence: TGCGCCAGCAGTGGCCCGGGAGTGGGAAGGAATGAGCAGTTCTTC.

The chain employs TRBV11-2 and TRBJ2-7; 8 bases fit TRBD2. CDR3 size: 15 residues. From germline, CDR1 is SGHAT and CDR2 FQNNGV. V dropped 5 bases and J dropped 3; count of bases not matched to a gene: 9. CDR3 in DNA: TGTGCCAGCAGCCGACCCAGCGGGAGTGGCTACGAGCAGTACTTC. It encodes CASSRPSGSGYEQYF.

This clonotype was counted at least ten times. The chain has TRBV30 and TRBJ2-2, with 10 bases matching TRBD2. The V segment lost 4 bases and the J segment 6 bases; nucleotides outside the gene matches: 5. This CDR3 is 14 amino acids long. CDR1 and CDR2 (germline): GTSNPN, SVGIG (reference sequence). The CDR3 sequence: CAWKASGSAGELFF. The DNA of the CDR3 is TGTGCCTGGAAGGCTAGCGGGAGTGCCGGGGAGCTGTTTTTT.

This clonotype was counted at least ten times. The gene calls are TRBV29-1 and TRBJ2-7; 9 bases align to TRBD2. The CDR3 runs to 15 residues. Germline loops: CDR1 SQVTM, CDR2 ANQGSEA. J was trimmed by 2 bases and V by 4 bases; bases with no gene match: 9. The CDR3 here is CSVAPGTSHPYEQYF. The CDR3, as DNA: TGCAGCGTTGCACCCGGGACTAGCCATCCCTACGAGCAGTACTTC.

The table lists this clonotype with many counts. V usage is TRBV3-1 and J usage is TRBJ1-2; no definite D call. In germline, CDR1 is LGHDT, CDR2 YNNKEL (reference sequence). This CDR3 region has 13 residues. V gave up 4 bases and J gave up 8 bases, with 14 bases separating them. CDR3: CASSPEARGGYTF. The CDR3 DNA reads TGTGCCAGCAGCCCCGAGGCCCGTGGAGGCTACACCTTC.

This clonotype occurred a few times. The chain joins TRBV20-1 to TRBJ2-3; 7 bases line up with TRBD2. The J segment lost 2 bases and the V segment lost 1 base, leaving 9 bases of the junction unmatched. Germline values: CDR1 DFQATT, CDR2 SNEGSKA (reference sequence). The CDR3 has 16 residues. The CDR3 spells CSARGETSADTDTQYF. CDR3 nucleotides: TGCAGTGCTAGAGGGGAAACTAGCGCCGACACAGATACGCAGTATTTT.

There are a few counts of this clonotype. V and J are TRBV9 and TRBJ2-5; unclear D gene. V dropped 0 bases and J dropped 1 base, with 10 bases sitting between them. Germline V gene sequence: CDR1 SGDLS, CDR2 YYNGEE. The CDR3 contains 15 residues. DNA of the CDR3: TGTGCCAGCAGCGTAGCCGGACGAGTCCAAGAGACCCAGTACTTC. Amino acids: CASSVAGRVQETQYF.

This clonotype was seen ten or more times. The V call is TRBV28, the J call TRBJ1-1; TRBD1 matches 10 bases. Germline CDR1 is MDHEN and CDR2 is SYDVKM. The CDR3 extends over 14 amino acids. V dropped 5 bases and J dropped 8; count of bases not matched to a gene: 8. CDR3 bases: TGTGCCAGCAGTCACGGGGACAGGGGCCCCGAAGCTTTCTTT. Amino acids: CASSHGDRGPEAFF. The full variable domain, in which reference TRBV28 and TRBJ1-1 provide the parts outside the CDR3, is DVKVTQSSRYLVKRTGEKVFLECVQDMDHENMFWYRQDPGLGLRLIYFSYDVKMKEKGDIPEGYSVSREKKERFSLILESASTNQTSMYLCASSHGDRGPEAFFGQGTRLTVV.

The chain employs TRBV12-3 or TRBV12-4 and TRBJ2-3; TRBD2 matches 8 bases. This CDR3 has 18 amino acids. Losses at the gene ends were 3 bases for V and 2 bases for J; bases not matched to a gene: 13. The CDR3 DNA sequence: TGTGCCAGCAGTTTCCGGCGGGAGGCGTTTCCTGTCACAGATACGCAGTATTTT. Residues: CASSFRREAFPVTDTQYF.

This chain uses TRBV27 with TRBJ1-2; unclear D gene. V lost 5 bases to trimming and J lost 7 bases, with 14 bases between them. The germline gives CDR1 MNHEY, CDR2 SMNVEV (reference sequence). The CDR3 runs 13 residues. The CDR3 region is CASSPLPRGGYTF. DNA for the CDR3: TGTGCCAGCAGTCCCCTCCCCCGCGGTGGCTACACCTTC.

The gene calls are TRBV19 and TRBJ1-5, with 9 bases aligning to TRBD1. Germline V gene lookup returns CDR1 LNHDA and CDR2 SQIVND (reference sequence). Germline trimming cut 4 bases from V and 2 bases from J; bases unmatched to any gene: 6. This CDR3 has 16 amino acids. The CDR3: CASSRKQGAGNQPQHF. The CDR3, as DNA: TGTGCCAGTAGTAGAAAACAGGGGGCCGGCAATCAGCCCCAGCATTTT.

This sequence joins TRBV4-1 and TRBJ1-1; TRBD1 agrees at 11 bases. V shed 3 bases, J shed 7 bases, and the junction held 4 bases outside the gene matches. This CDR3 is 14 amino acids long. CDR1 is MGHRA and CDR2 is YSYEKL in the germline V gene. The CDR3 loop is CASSQGQGEREAFF. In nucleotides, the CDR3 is TGCGCCAGCAGCCAGGGACAGGGGGAACGTGAAGCTTTCTTT.

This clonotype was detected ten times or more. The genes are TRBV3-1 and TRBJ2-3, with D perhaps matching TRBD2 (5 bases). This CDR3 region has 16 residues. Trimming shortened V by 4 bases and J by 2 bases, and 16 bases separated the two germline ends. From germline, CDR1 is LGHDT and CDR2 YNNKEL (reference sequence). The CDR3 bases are TGTGCCAGCAGCCCCCGGGGTGGCGGAACCACAGATACGCAGTATTTT. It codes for CASSPRGGGTTDTQYF.

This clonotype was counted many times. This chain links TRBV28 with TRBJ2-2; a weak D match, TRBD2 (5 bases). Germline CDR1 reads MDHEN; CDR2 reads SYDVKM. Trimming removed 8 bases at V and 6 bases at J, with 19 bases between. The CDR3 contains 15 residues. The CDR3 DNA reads TGTGCCAGCGCCGGAGCTGCGAACGGGGCCGGGGAGCTGTTTTTT. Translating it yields CASAGAANGAGELFF.

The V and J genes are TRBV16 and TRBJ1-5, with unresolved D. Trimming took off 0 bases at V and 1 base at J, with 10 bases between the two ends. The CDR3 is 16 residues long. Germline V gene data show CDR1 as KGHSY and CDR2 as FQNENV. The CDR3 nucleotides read TGTGCCAGCAGCCAATCCCCAGGCGGGAGCAATCAGCCCCAGCATTTT. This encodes CASSQSPGGSNQPQHF.

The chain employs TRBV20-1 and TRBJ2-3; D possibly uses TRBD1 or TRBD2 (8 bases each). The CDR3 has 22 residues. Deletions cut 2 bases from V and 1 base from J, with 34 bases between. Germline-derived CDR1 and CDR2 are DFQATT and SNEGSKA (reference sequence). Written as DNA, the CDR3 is TGCAGTGCTAGACCCGGACAGGGCTCAACCGGGACTAGGTTCAAAGGCACAGATACGCAGTATTTT. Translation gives CSARPGQGSTGTRFKGTDTQYF.

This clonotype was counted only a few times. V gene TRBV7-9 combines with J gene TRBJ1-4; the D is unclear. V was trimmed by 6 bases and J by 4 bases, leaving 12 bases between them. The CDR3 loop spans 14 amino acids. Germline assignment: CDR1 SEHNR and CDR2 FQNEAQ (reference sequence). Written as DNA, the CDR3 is TGTGCCAGCAGTTTATCCGGTTATAATGAAAAACTGTTTTTT. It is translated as CASSLSGYNEKLFF.

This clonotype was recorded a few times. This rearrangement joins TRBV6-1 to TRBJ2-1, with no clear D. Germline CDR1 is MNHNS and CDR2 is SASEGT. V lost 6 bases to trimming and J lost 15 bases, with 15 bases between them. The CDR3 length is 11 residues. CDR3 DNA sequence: TGTGCCAGCAGCGATGGACGGCCAGGGTTCTTC. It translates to CASSDGRPGFF.

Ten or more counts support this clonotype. CDR3 region: CASSSPAGGWTDTQYF. The CDR3 DNA is TGTGCCAGCAGTTCCCCCGCAGGGGGCTGGACAGATACGCAGTATTTT. This rearrangement joins TRBV12-3 or TRBV12-4 to TRBJ2-3; 8 bases match TRBD1. The CDR3 loop spans 16 amino acids. J was trimmed by 3 bases and V by 4 bases; bases with no gene match: 9.

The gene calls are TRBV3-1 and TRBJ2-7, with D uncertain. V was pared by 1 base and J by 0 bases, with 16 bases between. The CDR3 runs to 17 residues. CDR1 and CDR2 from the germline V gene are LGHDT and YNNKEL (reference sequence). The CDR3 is CASSQVTSETSSYEQYF. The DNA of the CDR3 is TGTGCCAGCAGCCAAGTTACAAGCGAGACCTCCTCCTACGAGCAGTACTTC.

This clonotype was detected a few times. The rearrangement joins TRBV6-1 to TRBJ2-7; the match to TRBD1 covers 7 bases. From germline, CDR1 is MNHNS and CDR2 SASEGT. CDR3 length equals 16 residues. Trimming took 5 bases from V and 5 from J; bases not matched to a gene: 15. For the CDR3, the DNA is TGTGCCAGCAGTATGCCCCGGACAGGTGTTGTCGACGAGCAGTACTTC. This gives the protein CASSMPRTGVVDEQYF.

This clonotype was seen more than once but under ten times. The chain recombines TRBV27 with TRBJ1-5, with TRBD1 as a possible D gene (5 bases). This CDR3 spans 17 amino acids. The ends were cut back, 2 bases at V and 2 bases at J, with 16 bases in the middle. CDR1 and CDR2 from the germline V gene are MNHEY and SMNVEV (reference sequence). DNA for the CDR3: TGTGCCAGCAGTTTAGGGGGAGGAAGAGGGGGCAATCAGCCCCAGCATTTT. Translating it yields CASSLGGGRGGNQPQHF.

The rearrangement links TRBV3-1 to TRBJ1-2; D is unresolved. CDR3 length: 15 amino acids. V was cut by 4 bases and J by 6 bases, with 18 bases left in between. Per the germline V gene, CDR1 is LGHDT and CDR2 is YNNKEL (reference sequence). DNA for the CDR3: TGTGCCAGCAGCCGCACTCACAGAGATTTTAATGGCTACACCTTC. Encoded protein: CASSRTHRDFNGYTF.

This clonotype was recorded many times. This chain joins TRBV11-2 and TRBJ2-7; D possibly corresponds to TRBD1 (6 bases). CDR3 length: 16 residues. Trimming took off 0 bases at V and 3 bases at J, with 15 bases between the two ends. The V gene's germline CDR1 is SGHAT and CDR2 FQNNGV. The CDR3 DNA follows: TGTGCCAGCAGCTTAGAAGGGGGACCCTCCGTCTACGAGCAGTACTTC. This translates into CASSLEGGPSVYEQYF.

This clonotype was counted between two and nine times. The CDR3 region has the DNA TGCGCCAGCAGCCCCCGCGGGGACAGGGGAACCGGGGAGCTGTTTTTT. It encodes CASSPRGDRGTGELFF. The chain has TRBV5-1 and TRBJ2-2; TRBD1 matches at 10 bases. J lost 5 bases, V lost 4 bases, and 8 bases had no gene match. The germline CDR1 and CDR2 sequences are SGHRS and YFSETQ. The CDR3 contains 16 residues.

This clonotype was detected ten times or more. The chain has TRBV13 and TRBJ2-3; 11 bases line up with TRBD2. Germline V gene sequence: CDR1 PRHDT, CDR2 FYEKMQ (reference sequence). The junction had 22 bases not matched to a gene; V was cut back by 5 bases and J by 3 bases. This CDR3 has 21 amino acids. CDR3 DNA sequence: TGTGCCAGCAGCCCTACGGACCCGACTAGCGGGACTCCTTGGGAAACAGATACGCAGTATTTT. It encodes CASSPTDPTSGTPWETDTQYF.

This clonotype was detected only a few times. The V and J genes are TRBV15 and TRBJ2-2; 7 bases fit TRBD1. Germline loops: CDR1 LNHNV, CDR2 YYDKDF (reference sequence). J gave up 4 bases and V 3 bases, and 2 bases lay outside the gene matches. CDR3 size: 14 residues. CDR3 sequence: CATSSRDSTGELFF. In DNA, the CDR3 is TGTGCCACCAGCAGTAGGGACAGCACCGGGGAGCTGTTTTTT.

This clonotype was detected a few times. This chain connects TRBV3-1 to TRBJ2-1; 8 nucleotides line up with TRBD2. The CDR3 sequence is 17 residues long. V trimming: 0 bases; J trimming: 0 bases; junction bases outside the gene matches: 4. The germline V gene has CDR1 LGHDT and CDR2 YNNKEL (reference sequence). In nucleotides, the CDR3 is TGTGCCAGCAGCCAAGAAAGCGGGAGTCTCTCCTACAATGAGCAGTTCTTC. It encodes CASSQESGSLSYNEQFF.

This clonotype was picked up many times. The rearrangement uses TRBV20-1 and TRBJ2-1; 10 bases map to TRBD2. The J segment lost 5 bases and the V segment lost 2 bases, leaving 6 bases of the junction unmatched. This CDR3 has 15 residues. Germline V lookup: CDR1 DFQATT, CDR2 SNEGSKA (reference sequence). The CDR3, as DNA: TGCAGTGCTAGACCTGGGACTAGCGTGGACAATGAGCAGTTCTTC. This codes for CSARPGTSVDNEQFF.